Below, 7 T cell receptor beta chains from the same sample are listed, as sequenced in a study of T cell responses to AZD1222 COVID-19 vaccine. Assay: immunoSEQ multiplex PCR; the TCRdb copy retains only in-frame clones and omits some. The repertoire includes roughly 160,000 clones, 92% of them detected once, and 1.3% sits in the top ten. Specimen: peripheral blood, collected 28 days after the second AZD1222 dose. These receptors all come from an adult who received the AZD1222 COVID-19 vaccine.

This clone was seen once. V and J are TRBV2 and TRBJ1-2; D ambiguous. Trimming took off 5 bases at V and 6 bases at J, with 13 bases between the two ends. This CDR3 is built from 13 residues. Looked up from germline, CDR1 is SNHLY and CDR2 is FYNNEI. The CDR3 is CASSQTHRDGYTF. CDR3 bases: TGTGCCAGCAGTCAAACTCACAGAGATGGCTACACCTTC. Drawing the rest from reference TRBV2 and TRBJ1-2, the complete variable domain is EPEVTQTPSHQVTQMGQEVILRCVPISNHLYFYWYRQILGQKVEFLVSFYNNEISEKSEIFDDQFSVERPDGSNFTLKIRSTKLEDSAMYFCASSQTHRDGYTFGSGTRLTVV.

The V and J genes are TRBV6-2 or TRBV6-3 and TRBJ2-3, with 11 bases fitting TRBD1. Unmatched junction bases numbered 7, after V lost 2 bases and J lost 0 bases. The CDR3 has 18 amino acids. Per the germline V gene, CDR1 is MNHEY and CDR2 is SVGEGT. Here the CDR3 DNA reads TGTGCCAGCAGTTACCCGGGACAGGGGGTTTCTAGCACAGATACGCAGTATTTT. Protein: CASSYPGQGVSSTDTQYF.

The V call is TRBV10-2, the J call TRBJ1-1; a weak D match, TRBD1 (6 bases). Per the germline V gene, CDR1 is WSHSY and CDR2 is SAAADI. The CDR3 extends over 15 amino acids. Deletions cut 8 bases from V and 4 bases from J, with 20 bases between. The CDR3 reads CASYQPGAPSTEAFF. CDR3 in DNA: TGCGCCAGCTACCAGCCAGGGGCTCCGAGCACTGAAGCTTTCTTT.

This chain joins TRBV20-1 and TRBJ1-5; weak D call: TRBD1 (5 bases). The CDR3 totals 15 residues. The germline CDR1 and CDR2 sequences are DFQATT and SNEGSKA (reference sequence). The germline V and J ends were trimmed by 5 bases and 0 bases, with 14 bases remaining between them. CDR3: CSARGRGNSNQPQHF. CDR3 nucleotides: TGCAGTGCTCGTGGTCGGGGGAATAGCAATCAGCCCCAGCATTTT.

The CDR3: CASRWTGANTEAFF. CDR3 nucleotide sequence: TGTGCCAGTAGGTGGACAGGAGCGAACACTGAAGCTTTCTTT. The chain links TRBV19 to TRBJ1-1; 7 nucleotides align to TRBD1. The CDR3 consists of 14 residues. CDR1 LNHDA and CDR2 SQIVND come from the germline V gene (reference sequence). Unmatched junction bases numbered 5, after V lost 6 bases and J lost 1 base.

The V call is TRBV7-2, the J call TRBJ1-2; 7 bases match TRBD1. The CDR3 contains 13 residues. The ends lost 5 bases at V and 8 bases at J; junction bases unmatched: 8. Germline CDR1 reads SGHTA; CDR2 reads FQGNSA. CDR3 coding DNA: TGTGCCAGCAGCCCCCAAAACAGGGGCGGCTACACCTTC. This sequence encodes CASSPQNRGGYTF.

This clone was picked up one time. V gene TRBV20-1 combines with J gene TRBJ1-1, with 7 bases identical to TRBD1. Germline-derived CDR1 and CDR2 are DFQATT and SNEGSKA (reference sequence). The CDR3 has 13 residues. V shed 3 bases, J shed 4 bases, and the junction held 5 bases outside the gene matches. The CDR3 protein is CSASKQGSTEAFF. The CDR3 coding sequence is TGCAGTGCTAGTAAACAGGGGAGCACTGAAGCTTTCTTT.